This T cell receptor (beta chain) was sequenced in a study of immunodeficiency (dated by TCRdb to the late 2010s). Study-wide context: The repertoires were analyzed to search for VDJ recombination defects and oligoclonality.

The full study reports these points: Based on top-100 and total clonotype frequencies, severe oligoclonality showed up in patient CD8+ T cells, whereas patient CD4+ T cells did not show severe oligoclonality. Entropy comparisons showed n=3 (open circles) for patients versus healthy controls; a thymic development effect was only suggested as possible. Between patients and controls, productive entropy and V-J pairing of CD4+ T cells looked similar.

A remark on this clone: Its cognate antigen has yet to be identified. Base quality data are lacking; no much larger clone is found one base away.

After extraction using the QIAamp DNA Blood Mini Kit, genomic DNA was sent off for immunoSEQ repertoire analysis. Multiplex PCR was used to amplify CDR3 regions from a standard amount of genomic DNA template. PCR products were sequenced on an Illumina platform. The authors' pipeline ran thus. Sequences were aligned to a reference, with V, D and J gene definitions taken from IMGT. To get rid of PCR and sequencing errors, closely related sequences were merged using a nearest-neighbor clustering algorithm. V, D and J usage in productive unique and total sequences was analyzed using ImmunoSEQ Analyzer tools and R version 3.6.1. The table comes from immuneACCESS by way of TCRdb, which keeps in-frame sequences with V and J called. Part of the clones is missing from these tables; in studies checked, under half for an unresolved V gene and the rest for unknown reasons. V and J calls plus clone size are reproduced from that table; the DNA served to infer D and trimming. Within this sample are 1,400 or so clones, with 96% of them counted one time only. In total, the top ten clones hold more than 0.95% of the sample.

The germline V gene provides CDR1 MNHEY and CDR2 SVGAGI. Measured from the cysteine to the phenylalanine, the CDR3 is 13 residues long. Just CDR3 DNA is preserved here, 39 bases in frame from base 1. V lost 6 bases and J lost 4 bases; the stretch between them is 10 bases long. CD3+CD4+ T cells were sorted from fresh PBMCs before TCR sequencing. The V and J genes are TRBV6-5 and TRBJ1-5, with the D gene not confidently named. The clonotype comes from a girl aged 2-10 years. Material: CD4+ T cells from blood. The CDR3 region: CASSTRENQPQHF. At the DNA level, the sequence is TGTGCCAGCAGCACAAGGGAGAATCAGCCCCAGCATTTT.